The 21 T cell receptor beta chains presented below share a single source sample, sequenced in a study of breast tumors, draining lymph nodes, adjacent tissues. TCRdb recomputed calls from the multiplex PCR reads with MiXCR, one row per CDR3 protein. The table lists approximately 200,000 distinct CDR3 sequences, approximately 33% of them singletons, with over 4% in the top ten. Axillary draining lymph nodes of breast cancer patients supplied the node samples. The sequenced sample was axillary lymph node tissue. The receptors here all came from a female donor with breast cancer. Some clones in this sample may be carry-over from other donors' samples.

The chain uses TRBV12-3 or TRBV12-4 and TRBJ1-6, with 7 bases matching TRBD1. Losses at the gene ends were 3 bases for V and 7 bases for J; bases not matched to a gene: 3. This CDR3 is 14 amino acids long. The CDR3: CASSFGTENSPLHF. In nucleotides, the CDR3 is TGTGCCAGCAGTTTTGGGACAGAAAATTCACCCCTCCACTTT.

This chain links TRBV5-1 with TRBJ2-7, with TRBD2 matching 13 bases. J gave up 7 bases and V 2 bases, and 15 bases lay outside the gene matches. The length of the CDR3 is 18 residues. Germline CDR1 reads SGHRS; CDR2 reads YFSETQ. Here the CDR3 reads CASSLPETSGRPMGEQYF. CDR3 nucleotides: TGCGCCAGCAGCTTACCCGAGACTAGCGGGAGGCCCATGGGTGAGCAGTACTTC.

This clonotype came up once. The chain couples TRBV5-6 to TRBJ1-4; D is uncertain. The CDR3 length is 15 residues. Trimming took 4 bases from V and 11 from J, leaving 21 bases between them. Germline V CDR1 and CDR2: SGHDT, YYEEEE. The CDR3 DNA sequence: TGTGCCAGCAGCCAAGGGCCCTCGTTAGGCGGGAAACTGTTTTTT. Protein: CASSQGPSLGGKLFF.

There are many counts of this clonotype. The V and J genes are TRBV24-1 and TRBJ2-1; 8 bases align to TRBD1. Germline V gene lookup returns CDR1 KGHDR and CDR2 SFDVKD. V lost 7 bases and J lost 7; bases outside the gene matches: 8. CDR3 size: 14 residues. In DNA, the CDR3 is TGTGCCACCAGGAGGACAGGGAACGAGAATGAGCAGTTCTTC. This sequence encodes CATRRTGNENEQFF.

The CDR3 loop is CASRPRQGDYGYTF. Here the CDR3 DNA reads TGTGCCAGCAGGCCTCGACAGGGTGACTATGGCTACACCTTC. This chain connects TRBV28 to TRBJ1-2; TRBD1 matches at 7 bases. Trimming took 6 bases from V and 3 from J; bases not matched to a gene: 7. The CDR3 is 14 amino acids. Germline assignment: CDR1 MDHEN and CDR2 SYDVKM.

This clonotype occurred many times. The chain has TRBV11-2 and TRBJ1-3, with TRBD1 as a possible D gene (6 bases). V was shortened by 1 base and J by 1 base, with 8 bases between the two germline ends. The CDR3 sequence is 15 residues long. Germline CDR1 and CDR2: SGHAT and FQNNGV. Here the CDR3 DNA reads TGTGCCAGCAGCTTAGGGGGGCGTTCTGGAAACACCATATATTTT. Translated: CASSLGGRSGNTIYF.

This clonotype appeared many times. The chain couples TRBV9 to TRBJ2-1; TRBD1 or TRBD2 may be the D gene (5 bases each). Germline-derived CDR1 and CDR2 are SGDLS and YYNGEE. Trimming left V 0 bases short and J 9 bases short, with 16 bases between. The CDR3 sequence is 15 residues long. The CDR3 nucleotides read TGTGCCAGCAGCGTAGAAAGCCAGGGACGGAGTGAGCAGTTCTTC. Translated: CASSVESQGRSEQFF.

This clonotype was counted between two and nine times. The V and J genes are TRBV6-2 or TRBV6-3 and TRBJ2-6, with 9 bases that match TRBD2. The CDR3 has 20 residues. With 6 bases clipped from V and 0 bases from J, the junction kept 15 bases outside the gene matches. The germline V gene encodes CDR1 MNHEY and CDR2 SVGEGT. The CDR3 nucleotides are TGTGCCAGCAGATCCCCGCTAGCTAGCGGGGTAAGCTCTGGGGCCAACGTCCTGACTTTC. Translating gives CASRSPLASGVSSGANVLTF.

With regard to this clonotype: This may be a read error, as it is one base from a much larger clone. The V gene is TRBV6-5, the J gene TRBJ2-7; 7 nucleotides match TRBD1. V trimming: 5 bases; J trimming: 5 bases; junction bases outside the gene matches: 6. This CDR3 has 13 amino acids. Germline V gene sequence: CDR1 MNHEY, CDR2 SVGAGI. The CDR3: CASSHFGQDEQYF. In nucleotides, the CDR3 is TGTGCCAGCAGTCATTTCGGACAGGACGAGCAGTACTTC.

This chain uses TRBV15 with TRBJ2-1; D remains unclear. The length of the CDR3 is 15 residues. From germline, CDR1 is LNHNV and CDR2 YYDKDF (reference sequence). Deletions cut 4 bases from V and 4 bases from J, with 14 bases between. For the CDR3, the DNA is TGTGCCACCAGCACACTAACGACCAGGTACAATGAGCAGTTCTTC. It is translated as CATSTLTTRYNEQFF.

This clonotype appeared many times. The chain uses TRBV20-1 and TRBJ2-1; 10 positions agree with TRBD2. The V gene's germline CDR1 is DFQATT and CDR2 SNEGSKA (reference sequence). V was pared by 1 base and J by 4 bases, with 13 bases of the junction left unmatched. This CDR3 has 18 residues. The CDR3, as DNA: TGCAGTGCTAGAGTTCCTAGCGGGAGAGGAAAGTCGTACAATGAGCAGTTCTTC. It translates to CSARVPSGRGKSYNEQFF.

The chain carries TRBV6-1 and TRBJ1-5; D uncertain. Trimming shortened V by 5 bases and J by 6 bases, and 14 bases separated the two germline ends. Germline CDR1 is MNHNS and CDR2 is SASEGT. The CDR3 runs 14 residues. The CDR3 protein is CASSQRGVGQPQHF. DNA of the CDR3: TGTGCCAGCAGTCAAAGAGGCGTGGGTCAGCCCCAGCATTTT.

There are many counts of this clonotype. The CDR3 DNA is TGTGCCAGCAGCCCAACCGGGGCGGAAGAGACCCAGTACTTC. Translating gives CASSPTGAEETQYF. The rearrangement links TRBV11-3 to TRBJ2-5, with D tentatively TRBD1 or TRBD2 (5 bases each). This CDR3 is 14 amino acids long. Trimming removed 5 bases from V and 3 bases from J, with 13 bases in between. CDR1 SGHNT and CDR2 YENEEA come from the germline V gene. Full variable domain (outside the CDR3, taken from reference TRBV11-3 and TRBJ2-5): EAGVVQSPRYKIIEKKQPVAFWCNPISGHNTLYWYLQNLGQGPELLIRYENEEAVDDSQLPKDRFSAERLKGVDSTLKIQPAELGDSAVYLCASSPTGAEETQYFGPGTRLLVL.

Many counts were recorded for this clonotype. The chain has TRBV2 and TRBJ2-5; D call uncertain. The CDR3 has 14 residues. The V gene's germline CDR1 is SNHLY and CDR2 FYNNEI. Trimming shortened V by 1 base and J by 2 bases, and 8 bases separated the two germline ends. The DNA for the CDR3 is TGTGCCAGCAGTGAAGGTCCGATTCAAGAGACCCAGTACTTC. Translation: CASSEGPIQETQYF.

This clonotype was seen repeatedly, ten times or more. The rearrangement links TRBV7-6 to TRBJ1-6; 9 bases fit TRBD1. Trimming at V came to 1 base and at J to 10 bases, leaving 5 bases not matched to a gene. The CDR3 spans 15 residues. Germline-derived CDR1 and CDR2 are SGHVS and FNYEAQ. The CDR3 sequence is CASSLEDRGGSPLHF. The CDR3 coding sequence is TGTGCCAGCAGCTTAGAGGACAGGGGAGGCTCACCCCTCCACTTT.

This clonotype has at least ten counts. The chain recombines TRBV9 with TRBJ2-7; D remains ambiguous. This CDR3 has 14 amino acids. V was shortened by 0 bases and J by 5 bases, with 12 bases between the two germline ends. CDR1 is SGDLS and CDR2 is YYNGEE in the germline V gene. This CDR3 is CASSVGVLTNEQYF. The DNA for the CDR3 is TGTGCCAGCAGCGTAGGAGTCCTCACGAACGAGCAGTACTTC.

This clonotype was counted many times. The rearrangement uses TRBV30 and TRBJ1-2; D is unresolved. The CDR3 sequence is 12 residues long. Trimming stripped 3 bases from V and 2 bases from J, with 7 bases between. CDR1 GTSNPN and CDR2 SVGIG come from the germline V gene (reference sequence). The DNA of the CDR3 is TGTGCCTGGAGAAGAGACAACTATGGCTACACCTTC. This gives the protein CAWRRDNYGYTF. Full variable domain (rest looked up from reference TRBV30 and TRBJ1-2): SQTIHQWPATLVQPVGSPLSLECTVEGTSNPNLYWYRQAAGRGLQLLFYSVGIGQISSEVPQNLSASRPQDRQFILSSKKLLLSDSGFYLCAWRRDNYGYTFGSGTRLTVV.

Concerning this clonotype: A much more abundant neighbour one base away suggests this may be a read error. This CDR3 fails to terminate in the conserved phenylalanine or tryptophan, so it likely reflects a read error. This chain joins TRBV6-5 and TRBJ1-5; D is unclear. Germline values: CDR1 MNHEY, CDR2 SVGAGI. The germline V and J ends were trimmed by 6 bases and 0 bases, with 9 bases remaining between them. The CDR3 runs to 14 residues. The CDR3 sequence: CASSDGYSNQPQHS. CDR3 nucleotides: TGTGCCAGCAGCGACGGATATAGCAATCAGCCCCAGCATTCT.

In the case of this clonotype: The final CDR3 position lacks the conserved phenylalanine or tryptophan, pointing to a likely read error. The limits of the CDR3 on the DNA are not certain, so only TCRdb's listed CDR3 is given. The chain has TRBV7-6 and TRBJ2-1; TRBD2, the table's D call, lacks a check against the DNA. Looked up from germline, CDR1 is SGHVS and CDR2 is FNYEAQ. The CDR3 comprises 10 residues, both ends counted. The chain's CDR3 is CASSLGLLAG.

The gene calls are TRBV7-9 and TRBJ1-2; D not resolved. CDR1 and CDR2 from the germline V gene are SEHNR and FQNEAQ (reference sequence). Trimming took 5 bases from V and 12 from J, leaving 4 bases between them. This CDR3 is 8 amino acids long. For the CDR3, the DNA is TGTGCCAGCAGCCGCGACACCTTC. It codes for CASSRDTF.

To note about this clonotype: A much larger clonotype is one base distant, so this may be a read error. The conserved final phenylalanine or tryptophan is absent from the CDR3, which likely points to a read error. V and J are TRBV5-1 and TRBJ2-7; 8 bases map to TRBD2. CDR1 and CDR2 (germline): SGHRS, YFSETQ. CDR3 length: 14 amino acids. Trimming cost V 4 bases and J 7 bases; bases outside gene matches: 10. This chain's CDR3 is CASSTGPGGGEQYL. CDR3 coding DNA: TGCGCCAGCAGCACCGGACCCGGGGGGGGGGAGCAGTACCTC.